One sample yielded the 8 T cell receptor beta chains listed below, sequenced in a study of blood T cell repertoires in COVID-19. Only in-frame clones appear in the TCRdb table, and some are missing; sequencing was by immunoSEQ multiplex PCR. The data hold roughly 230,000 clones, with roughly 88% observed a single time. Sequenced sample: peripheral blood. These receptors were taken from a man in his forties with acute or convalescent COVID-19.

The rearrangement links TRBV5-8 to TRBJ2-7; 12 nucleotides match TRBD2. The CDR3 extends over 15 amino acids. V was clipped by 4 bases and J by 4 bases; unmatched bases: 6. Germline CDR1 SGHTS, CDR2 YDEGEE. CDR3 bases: TGTGCCAGCAGCCGGCGACTAGCGGGAGTGTACGAGCAGTACTTC. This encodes CASSRRLAGVYEQYF.

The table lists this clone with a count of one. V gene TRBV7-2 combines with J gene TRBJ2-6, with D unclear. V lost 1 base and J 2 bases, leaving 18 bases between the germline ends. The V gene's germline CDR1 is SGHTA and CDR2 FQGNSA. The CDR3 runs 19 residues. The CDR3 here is CASSLVPRLPITGANVLTF. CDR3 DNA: TGTGCCAGCAGCTTAGTGCCTAGGCTACCAATTACTGGGGCCAACGTCCTGACTTTC.

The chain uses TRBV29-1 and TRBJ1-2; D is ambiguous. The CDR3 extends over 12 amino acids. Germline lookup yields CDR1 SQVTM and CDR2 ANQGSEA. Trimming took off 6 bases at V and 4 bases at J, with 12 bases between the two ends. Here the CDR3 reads CSVAQSTYGYTF. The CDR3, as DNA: TGCAGCGTCGCACAGAGCACCTATGGCTACACCTTC. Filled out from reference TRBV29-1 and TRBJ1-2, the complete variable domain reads SAVISQKPSRDICQRGTSLTIQCQVDSQVTMMFWYRQQPGQSLTLIATANQGSEATYESGFVIDKFPISRPNLTFSTLTVSNMSPEDSSIYLCSVAQSTYGYTFGSGTRLTVV.

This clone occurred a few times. CDR3 amino acids: CASSQDRVAGGSAYEQYF. The CDR3 DNA sequence: TGCGCCAGCAGCCAAGATCGGGTAGCGGGAGGTTCTGCCTACGAGCAGTACTTC. This sequence joins TRBV4-1 and TRBJ2-7, with 10 bases fitting TRBD2. CDR1 and CDR2 from the germline V gene are MGHRA and YSYEKL. This CDR3 contains 18 residues. V shed 0 bases and J 2 bases; nucleotides not matched to a gene: 10.

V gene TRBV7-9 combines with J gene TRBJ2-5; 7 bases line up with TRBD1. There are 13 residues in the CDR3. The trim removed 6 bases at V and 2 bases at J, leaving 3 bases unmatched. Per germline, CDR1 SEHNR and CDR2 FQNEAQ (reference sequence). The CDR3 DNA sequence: TGTGCCAGCAGATCGACAGGGCAAGAGACCCAGTACTTC. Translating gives CASRSTGQETQYF.

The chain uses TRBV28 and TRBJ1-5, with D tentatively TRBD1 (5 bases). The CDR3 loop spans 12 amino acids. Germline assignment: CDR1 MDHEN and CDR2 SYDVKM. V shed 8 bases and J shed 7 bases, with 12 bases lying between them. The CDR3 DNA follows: TGTGCCAGCTTGAGGGGAGGGCAGCCCCAGCATTTT. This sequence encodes CASLRGGQPQHF.

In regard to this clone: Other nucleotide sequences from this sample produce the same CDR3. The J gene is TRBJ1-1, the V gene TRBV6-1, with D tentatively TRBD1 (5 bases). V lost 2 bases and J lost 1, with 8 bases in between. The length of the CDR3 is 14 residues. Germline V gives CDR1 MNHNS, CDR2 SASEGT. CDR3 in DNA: TGTGCCAGCAGTGAACTCCAGGGGAACACTGAAGCTTTCTTT. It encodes CASSELQGNTEAFF.

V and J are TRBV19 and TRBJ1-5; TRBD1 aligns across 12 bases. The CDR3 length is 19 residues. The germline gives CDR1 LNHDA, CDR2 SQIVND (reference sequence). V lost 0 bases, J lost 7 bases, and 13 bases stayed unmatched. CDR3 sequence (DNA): TGTGCCAGTAGTATAGACGGGACAGGGGGCATGGGAGGCTGGCAGCCCCAGCATTTT. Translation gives CASSIDGTGGMGGWQPQHF.